This TCR beta chain was recovered during a study of blood T cell repertoires in COVID-19 (dated by TCRdb to the early 2020s). Describing the broader study: The collaborator samples originated in the United States, Italy and Spain and spanned the acute and convalescent phases of COVID-19. Subjects who had been exposed to COVID-19, were actively infected with it, or had recovered from it provided the deeply sampled blood TCRbeta repertoires that made up the dataset. The prospective study material was composed of cDNA or gDNA derived from T cells, B-cell-depleted T cells, or PBMCs. Sample metadata almost always included a de-identified subject ID, COVID-19 status, age in years and sex. Where available, HLA class I and class II types were obtained from metadata supplied by the sample provider rather than from assay-based typing. The repertoires were released in a freely available public database meant as a resource for research on the immune response to SARS-CoV-2. Samples came from the ongoing ImmuneRACE study (first 160 participants) plus 1,254 subjects from 6 global collaborators.

What the study reported, not specific to this receptor: The quantity of clinical and demographic metadata differed by source and by participant and was supplied without curation.

The immunoSEQ Assay, a bias-controlled multiplex PCR, was used to amplify TCRbeta CDR3 regions from genomic DNA. The published analysis was carried out like this. The number of nucleated cells in each sample was estimated from the amplification of reference gene primers within the assay. To quantify the absolute abundance of each unique TCRbeta CDR3 rearrangement, sequence reads were collapsed and filtered. For each sample, productive Simpson clonality was calculated by taking the square root of Simpson's diversity index across productive rearrangements. Drawn from immuneACCESS, this table holds only the in-frame rearrangements with V and J called that TCRdb kept. Clones are partly lost; checked studies trace under half to an unresolved V gene and leave the rest unexplained. The V and J calls and clone size were taken over from that table, and D and trimming were inferred from the DNA. The sample table holds about 230,000 clones, of which just over 85% were seen once. Roughly 12% of the sample belongs to the ten largest clones.

There are 12 amino acids in the CDR3, from cysteine to phenylalanine inclusive. The read is trimmed to its CDR3 DNA, 36 bases read in frame from base 1. The CDR1 and CDR2 encoded by the germline V gene are MGHDK and SYGVNS. For this chain, trimming is 6 bases at the V end and 6 bases at the J end, and the number of junction bases without a gene match is 2. Points on this clone: The antigen it binds to is not known. Base qualities are not at hand, and no much larger clone is one base apart.

One collaborating source in Seattle enrolled patients while the patients were actively infected and followed the patients over time throughout the course of disease. Each collaborating institution followed its own protocols to collect whole blood in K2EDTA tubes. For TCRbeta analysis, collaborators shipped samples as frozen whole blood, isolated PBMCs, or DNA extracted from either of those sample types. Rearrangement joined TRBV25-1 to TRBJ1-2; 9 junctional bases match TRBD1. This clonotype originated in a man aged 50 to 59 with COVID-19, enrolled during active disease. Input material: peripheral blood. The nucleotide sequence is TGTGCCAGCAGAGGACAGGGGCATGGCTACACCTTC. This translates into CASRGQGHGYTF.